Presented here are 3 T cell receptor beta chains from one specimen sequenced in a study of T cell repertoires in cytomegalovirus infection. The antigens these receptors bind are not known. TCRdb processed the reads anew with MiXCR; each CDR3 protein has one entry. Of around 900,000 distinct CDR3 sequences listed, roughly 31% are singletons. Sequenced material: cultured CD8+ T cells from PBMCs, taken from culture after CMV antigen stimulation. The receptor source for this set is a human donor in good health (CMV status not recorded). Some clones in this sample may be carry-over from other donors' samples.

The gene calls are TRBV14 and TRBJ2-7; the D gene could be TRBD1 or TRBD2 (5 bases each). Between the trimmed V and J ends, which lost 4 bases and 4 bases, there was a span of 11 bases. This CDR3 is 13 amino acids long. Germline values: CDR1 SGHDN, CDR2 FVKESK. CDR3 in amino acids: CASSLRDGYEQYV. CDR3 in DNA: TGTGCCAGCAGCCTCCGGGACGGATACGAGCAGTACGTC.

V gene TRBV12-3 or TRBV12-4 combines with J gene TRBJ2-3; D gene uncertain. Trimming took off 3 bases at V and 1 base at J, with 14 bases between the two ends. The CDR3 extends over 16 amino acids. This chain's CDR3 is CASSFLREVGTDTQYF. DNA of the CDR3: TGTGCCAGCAGTTTCCTTAGGGAAGTGGGCACAGATACGCAGTATTTT.

This clonotype appeared many times. The genes are TRBV7-2 and TRBJ1-4, with D hard to call. This CDR3 contains 13 residues. In germline, CDR1 is SGHTA, CDR2 FQGNSA. Trimming shortened V by 5 bases and J by 6 bases, and 10 bases separated the two germline ends. The CDR3: CASSPGPDEKLFF. Written as DNA, the CDR3 is TGTGCCAGCAGCCCCGGACCCGATGAAAAACTGTTTTTT. The full variable domain, rest sourced from reference TRBV7-2 and TRBJ1-4, is GAGVSQSPSNKVTEKGKDVELRCDPISGHTALYWYRQSLGQGLEFLIYFQGNSAPDKSGLPSDRFSAERTGGSVSTLTIQRTQQEDSAVYLCASSPGPDEKLFFGSGTQLSVL.